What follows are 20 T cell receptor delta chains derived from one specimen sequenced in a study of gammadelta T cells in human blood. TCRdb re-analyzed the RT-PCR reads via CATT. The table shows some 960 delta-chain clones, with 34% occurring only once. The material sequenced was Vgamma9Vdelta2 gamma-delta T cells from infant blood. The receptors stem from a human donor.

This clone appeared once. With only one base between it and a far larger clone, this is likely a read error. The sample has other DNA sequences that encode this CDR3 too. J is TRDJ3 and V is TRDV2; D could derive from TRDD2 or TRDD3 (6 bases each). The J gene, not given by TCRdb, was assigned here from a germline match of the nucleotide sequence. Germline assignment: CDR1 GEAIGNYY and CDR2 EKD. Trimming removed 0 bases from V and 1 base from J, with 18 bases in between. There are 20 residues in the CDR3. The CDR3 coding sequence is TGTGCCTGTGACACCCATTGGGGGGGACTTCCTTCCTGGGACACCCGACAGATGTTTTTC. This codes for CACDTHWGGLPSWDTRQMFF.

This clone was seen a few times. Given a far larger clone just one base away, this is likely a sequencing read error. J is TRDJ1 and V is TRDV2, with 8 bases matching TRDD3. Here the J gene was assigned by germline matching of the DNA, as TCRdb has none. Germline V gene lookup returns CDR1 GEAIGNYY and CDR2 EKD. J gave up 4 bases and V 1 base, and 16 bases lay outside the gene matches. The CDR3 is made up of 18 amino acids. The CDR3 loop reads CACDTKPWGYPEDDKLIF. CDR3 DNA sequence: TGTGCCTGTGACACGAAACCTTGGGGATACCCCGAGGACGATAAACTCATCTTT.

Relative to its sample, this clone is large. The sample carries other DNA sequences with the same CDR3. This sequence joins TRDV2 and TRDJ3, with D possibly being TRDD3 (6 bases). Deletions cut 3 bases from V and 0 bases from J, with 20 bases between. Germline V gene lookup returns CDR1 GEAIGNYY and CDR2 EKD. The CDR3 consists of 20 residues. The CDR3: CACDPTVWGLSSWDTRQMFF. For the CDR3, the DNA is TGTGCCTGTGACCCGACTGTATGGGGATTAAGCTCCTGGGACACCCGACAGATGTTTTTC.

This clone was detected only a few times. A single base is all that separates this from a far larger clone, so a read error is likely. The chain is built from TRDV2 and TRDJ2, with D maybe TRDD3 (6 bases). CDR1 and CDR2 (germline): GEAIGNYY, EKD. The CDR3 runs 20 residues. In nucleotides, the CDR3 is TGTGCCTGTGACACCGGTAGCGGGGGGACCGCTCCAGCTTTGACAGCACAACGCTTCTTT. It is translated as CACDTGSGGTAPALTAQRFF.

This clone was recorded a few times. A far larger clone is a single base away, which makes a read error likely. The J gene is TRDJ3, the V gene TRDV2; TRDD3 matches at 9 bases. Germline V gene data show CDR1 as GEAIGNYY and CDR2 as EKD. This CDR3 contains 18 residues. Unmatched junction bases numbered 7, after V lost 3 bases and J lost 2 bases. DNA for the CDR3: TGTGCCTGTGACGCCTGGGGATACGGCGCCTGGGACACCCGACAGATGTTTTTC. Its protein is CACDAWGYGAWDTRQMFF.

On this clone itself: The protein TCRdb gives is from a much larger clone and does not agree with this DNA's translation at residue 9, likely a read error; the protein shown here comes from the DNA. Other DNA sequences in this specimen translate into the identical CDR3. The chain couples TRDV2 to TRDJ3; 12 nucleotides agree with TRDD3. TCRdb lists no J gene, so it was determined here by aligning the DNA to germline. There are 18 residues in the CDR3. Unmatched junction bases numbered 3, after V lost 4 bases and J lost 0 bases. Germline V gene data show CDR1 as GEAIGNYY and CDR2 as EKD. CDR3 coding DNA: TGTGCCTGTGATACTGGGGGATACTCCTCCTGGGACACCCGACAGATGTTTTTC. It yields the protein CACDTGGYSSWDTRQMFF.

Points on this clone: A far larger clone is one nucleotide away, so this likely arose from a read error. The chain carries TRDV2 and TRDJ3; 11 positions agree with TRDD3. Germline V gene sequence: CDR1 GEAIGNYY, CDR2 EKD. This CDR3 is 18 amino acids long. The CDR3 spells CAWDSTGGYSWDTRQMFF. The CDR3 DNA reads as TGTGCCTGGGACAGTACTGGGGGATACTCCTGGGACACCCGACAGATGTTTTTC.

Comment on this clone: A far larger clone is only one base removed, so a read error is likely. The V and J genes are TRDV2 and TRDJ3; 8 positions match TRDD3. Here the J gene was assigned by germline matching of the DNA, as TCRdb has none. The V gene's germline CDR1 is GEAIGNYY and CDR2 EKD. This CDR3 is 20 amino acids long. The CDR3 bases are TGTGCCTTTGACTTACTGGGGGCCCACGACAGCTCCTGGGACACCCGACAGATGTTTTTC. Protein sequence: CAFDLLGAHDSSWDTRQMFF.

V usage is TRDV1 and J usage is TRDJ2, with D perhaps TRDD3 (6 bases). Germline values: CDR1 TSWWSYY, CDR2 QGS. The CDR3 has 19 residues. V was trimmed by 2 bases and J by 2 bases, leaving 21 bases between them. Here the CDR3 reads CALGEGGTYWAGLTAQLFF. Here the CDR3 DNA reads TGTGCTCTTGGGGAAGGAGGAACCTACTGGGCGGGCTTGACAGCACAACTCTTCTTT.

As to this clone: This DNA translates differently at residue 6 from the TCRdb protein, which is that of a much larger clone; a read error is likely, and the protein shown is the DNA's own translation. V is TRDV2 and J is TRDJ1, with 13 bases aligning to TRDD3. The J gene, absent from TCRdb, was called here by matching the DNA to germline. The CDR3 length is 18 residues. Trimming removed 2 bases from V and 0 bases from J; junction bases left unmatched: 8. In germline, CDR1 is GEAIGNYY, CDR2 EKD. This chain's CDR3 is CACDRELGDTFYTDKLIF. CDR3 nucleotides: TGTGCCTGTGACAGAGAACTGGGGGATACGTTTTACACCGATAAACTCATCTTT.

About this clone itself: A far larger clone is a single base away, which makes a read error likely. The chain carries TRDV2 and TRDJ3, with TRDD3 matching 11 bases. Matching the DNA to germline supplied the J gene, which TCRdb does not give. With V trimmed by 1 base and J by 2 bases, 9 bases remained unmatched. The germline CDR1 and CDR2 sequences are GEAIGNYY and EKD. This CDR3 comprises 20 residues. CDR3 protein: CACDTTYGGYAPWDTRQMFF. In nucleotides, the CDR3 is TGTGCCTGTGACACGACATATGGGGGATACGCCCCCTGGGACACCCGACAGATGTTTTTC.

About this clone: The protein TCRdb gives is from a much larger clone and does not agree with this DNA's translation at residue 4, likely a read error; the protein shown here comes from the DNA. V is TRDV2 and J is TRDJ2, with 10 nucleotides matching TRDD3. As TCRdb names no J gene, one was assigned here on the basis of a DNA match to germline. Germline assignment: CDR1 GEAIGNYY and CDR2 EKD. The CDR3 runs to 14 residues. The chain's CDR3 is CACATWGIAAQLFF. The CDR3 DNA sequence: TGTGCCTGTGCCACCTGGGGGATAGCAGCACAACTCTTCTTT.

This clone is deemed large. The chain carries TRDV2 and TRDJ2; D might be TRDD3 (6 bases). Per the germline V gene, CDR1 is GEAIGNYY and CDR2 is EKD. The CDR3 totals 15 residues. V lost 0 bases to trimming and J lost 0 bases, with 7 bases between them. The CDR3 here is CACDTWGALTAQLFF. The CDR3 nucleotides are TGTGCCTGTGACACCTGGGGGGCTTTGACAGCACAACTCTTCTTT.

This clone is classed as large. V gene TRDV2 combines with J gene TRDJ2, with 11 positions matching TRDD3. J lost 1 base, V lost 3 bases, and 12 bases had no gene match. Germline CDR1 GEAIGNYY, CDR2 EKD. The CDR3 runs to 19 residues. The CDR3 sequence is CACDVLGDTQLDLTAQLFF. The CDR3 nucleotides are TGTGCCTGTGACGTCTTGGGGGATACGCAATTGGATTTGACAGCACAACTCTTCTTT.

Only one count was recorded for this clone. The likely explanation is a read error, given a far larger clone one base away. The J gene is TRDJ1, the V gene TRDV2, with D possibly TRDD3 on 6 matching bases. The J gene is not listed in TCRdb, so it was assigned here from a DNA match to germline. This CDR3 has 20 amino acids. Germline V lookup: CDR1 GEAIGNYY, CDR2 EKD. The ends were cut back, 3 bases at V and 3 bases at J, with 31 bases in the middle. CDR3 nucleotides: TGTGCCTGTGACCCCCTTAGGATGGGGGTTACGCGATCCCACGCCGATAAACTCATCTTT. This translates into CACDPLRMGVTRSHADKLIF.

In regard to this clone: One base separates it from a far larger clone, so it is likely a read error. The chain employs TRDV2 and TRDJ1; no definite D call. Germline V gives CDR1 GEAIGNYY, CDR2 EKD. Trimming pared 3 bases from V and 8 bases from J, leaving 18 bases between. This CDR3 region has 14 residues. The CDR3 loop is CACDSVSEPEKLIF. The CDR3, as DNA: TGTGCCTGTGACTCGGTGTCAGAACCGGAAAAACTCATCTTT.

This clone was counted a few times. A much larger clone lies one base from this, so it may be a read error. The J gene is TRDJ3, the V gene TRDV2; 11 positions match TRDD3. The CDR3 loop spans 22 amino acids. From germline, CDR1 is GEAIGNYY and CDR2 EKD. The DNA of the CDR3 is TGTGCCTGTGACGCCGCCCTTGGGGGATACGCGAAGCCCTCCTGGGACACCCGAAAGATGTTTTTC. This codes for CACDAALGGYAKPSWDTRKMFF.

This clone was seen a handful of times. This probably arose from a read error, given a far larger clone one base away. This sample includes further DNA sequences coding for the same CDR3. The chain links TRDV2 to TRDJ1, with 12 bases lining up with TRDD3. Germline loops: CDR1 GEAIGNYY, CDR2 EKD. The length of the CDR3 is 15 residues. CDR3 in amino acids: CACDTLGDTPGKLIF. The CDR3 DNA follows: TGTGCATGTGACACGCTGGGGGATACGCCGGGCAAACTCATCTTT.

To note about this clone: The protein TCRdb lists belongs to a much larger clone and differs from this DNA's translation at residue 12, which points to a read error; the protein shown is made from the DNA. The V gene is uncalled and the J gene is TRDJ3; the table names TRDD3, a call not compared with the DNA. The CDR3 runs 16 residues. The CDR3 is CACDTVDTWDTQQMFF. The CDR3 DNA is TGTGCCTGTGACACCGTGGATACCTGGGACACCCAACAGATGTTTTTC.

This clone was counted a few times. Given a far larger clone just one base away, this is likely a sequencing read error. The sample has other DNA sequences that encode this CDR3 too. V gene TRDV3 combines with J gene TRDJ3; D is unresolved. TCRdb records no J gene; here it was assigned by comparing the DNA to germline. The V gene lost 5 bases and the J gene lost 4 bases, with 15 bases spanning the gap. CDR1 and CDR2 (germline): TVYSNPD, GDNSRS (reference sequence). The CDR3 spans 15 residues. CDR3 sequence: CAPSDVSWDTRQMFF. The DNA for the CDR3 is TGTGCCCCCTCAGATGTCTCTTGGGACACCCGACAGATGTTTTTC.